These 28 T cell receptor beta chains came from one sample sequenced in a study of blood T cell repertoires in COVID-19. Some clones are missing from TCRdb's copy, which holds only in-frame ones; the method was immunoSEQ multiplex PCR. The sample records around 250,000 clones, about 89% being singletons. The sample comprised PBMCs or T cells enriched from blood (not recorded which). These receptors were obtained from a woman aged 25 to 39 who had recovered from COVID-19.

In this sample, this clone turned up once. The CDR3 nucleotides are TGTGCCTGGAGAAGGGACAGGAGCACAGATACGCAGTATTTT. This sequence encodes CAWRRDRSTDTQYF. The J gene is TRBJ2-3, the V gene TRBV30; 8 nucleotides match TRBD1. This CDR3 spans 14 amino acids. Germline V CDR1 and CDR2: GTSNPN, SVGIG (reference sequence). Trimming cost V 3 bases and J 0 bases; bases outside gene matches: 2. Combining the CDR3 with reference TRBV30 and TRBJ2-3 gives the whole variable domain SQTIHQWPATLVQPVGSPLSLECTVEGTSNPNLYWYRQAAGRGLQLLFYSVGIGQISSEVPQNLSASRPQDRQFILSSKKLLLSDSGFYLCAWRRDRSTDTQYFGPGTRLTVL.

The chain joins TRBV5-1 to TRBJ1-5; the D is unclear. The V end was cut by 1 base, the J end by 1 base, with 9 bases between. The CDR3 has 15 residues. Germline V gives CDR1 SGHRS, CDR2 YFSETQ. Here the CDR3 DNA reads TGCGCCAGCAGCTTGAGCGGGATCAGCAATCAGCCCCAGCATTTT. Translating gives CASSLSGISNQPQHF.

This rearrangement joins TRBV12-2 to TRBJ1-1; the table names TRBD1, a call not compared with the DNA. TRBV12-2 is shown as a pseudogene. There are 15 residues in the CDR3. The CDR3 loop is CASRPGQTMNTEAFF. The DNA of the CDR3 is TGTGCAAGTCGCCCAGGACAGACGATGAACACTGAAGCTTTCTTT.

V gene TRBV29-1 combines with J gene TRBJ2-7; 9 nucleotides match TRBD2. The germline gives CDR1 SQVTM, CDR2 ANQGSEA. This CDR3 spans 15 amino acids. V gave up 2 bases and J gave up 7 bases; unmatched junction bases: 12. The CDR3 region has the DNA TGCAGCGTTGAACTGGGACTAGCCCCAATAGGGGAGCAGTACTTC. This codes for CSVELGLAPIGEQYF.

The genes are TRBV7-2 and TRBJ2-2; no clear D gene. V shed 1 base and J shed 8 bases, with 14 bases lying between them. Germline CDR1 and CDR2: SGHTA and FQGNSA. The CDR3 is 15 amino acids. The CDR3 bases are TGTGCCAGCAGCTTAGTTGGGCCCATCGGAGGGGAGCTGTTTTTT. It specifies CASSLVGPIGGELFF.

This clone was seen a few times. Other DNA sequences in the sample encode the same CDR3. CDR3 residues: CASSLGQGSTEAFF. DNA of the CDR3: TGTGCCAGCAGCTTGGGACAGGGATCCACTGAAGCTTTCTTT. This chain uses TRBV11-2 with TRBJ1-1, with 9 positions matching TRBD1. The J segment lost 4 bases and the V segment lost 3 bases, leaving 3 bases of the junction unmatched. CDR1 SGHAT and CDR2 FQNNGV come from the germline V gene. The CDR3 runs to 14 residues.

The rearrangement uses TRBV6-5 and TRBJ2-1, with a possible D match to TRBD2 (6 bases). V was clipped by 0 bases and J by 15 bases, with 12 bases between them. Germline V gene data show CDR1 as MNHEY and CDR2 as SVGAGI. There are 12 residues in the CDR3. The chain's CDR3 is CASSYSTGGLFF. The CDR3 DNA is TGTGCCAGCAGTTACTCAACTGGAGGGCTGTTCTTC.

The J gene is TRBJ2-1, the V gene TRBV2; D ambiguous. Germline CDR1 is SNHLY and CDR2 is FYNNEI. V lost 5 bases and J 7 bases, leaving 6 bases between the germline ends. The CDR3 loop spans 11 amino acids. The CDR3 region is CASSYLNEQFF. Here the CDR3 DNA reads TGTGCCAGCAGTTACTTGAATGAGCAGTTCTTC.

The chain employs TRBV13 and TRBJ2-7, with TRBD2 as a possible D gene (6 bases). Germline assignment: CDR1 PRHDT and CDR2 FYEKMQ (reference sequence). Trimming removed 5 bases from V and 7 bases from J, with 15 bases in between. The CDR3 is made up of 13 amino acids. CDR3 coding DNA: TGTGCCAGCAGCGTTTCCCTGGGGGGTGAGCAGTACTTC. Translated: CASSVSLGGEQYF.

This rearrangement joins TRBV29-1 to TRBJ1-5; D is perhaps TRBD1 (5 bases). The germline V gene encodes CDR1 SQVTM and CDR2 ANQGSEA. The V and J ends lost 6 bases and 1 base respectively, with 16 bases between them. This CDR3 contains 15 residues. CDR3 amino acids: CSVLIGGSSNQPQHF. Here the CDR3 DNA reads TGCAGCGTCCTGATTGGGGGGTCCAGCAATCAGCCCCAGCATTTT. Full variable domain (remainder filled in from reference TRBV29-1 and TRBJ1-5): SAVISQKPSRDICQRGTSLTIQCQVDSQVTMMFWYRQQPGQSLTLIATANQGSEATYESGFVIDKFPISRPNLTFSTLTVSNMSPEDSSIYLCSVLIGGSSNQPQHFGDGTRLSIL.

This chain joins TRBV21-1 and TRBJ1-2; TRBD1 was called by the table and not checked on the DNA. TRBV21-1 is flagged as a pseudogene. The CDR3 contains 16 residues. CDR3 nucleotides: TGTGCCAGCAGCAATAGCACAGGGACAGGGGCCAATGGCTACACCTTC. Translated: CASSNSTGTGANGYTF.

V is TRBV4-1 and J is TRBJ1-1, with 7 bases lining up with TRBD1. The CDR3 consists of 14 residues. V shed 3 bases, J shed 0 bases, and the junction held 1 base outside the gene matches. Germline V gene data show CDR1 as MGHRA and CDR2 as YSYEKL. The CDR3 region has the DNA TGCGCCAGCAGCCAGGGACAGATGAACACTGAAGCTTTCTTT. This translates into CASSQGQMNTEAFF.

This clone has a handful of counts. Here the CDR3 reads CASSSGTGVGSPLHF. CDR3 nucleotides: TGTGCCAGCAGCAGTGGGACAGGGGTTGGTTCACCCCTCCACTTT. This chain connects TRBV7-2 to TRBJ1-6, with 10 bases that match TRBD1. CDR1 is SGHTA and CDR2 is FQGNSA in the germline V gene. This CDR3 has 15 amino acids. V dropped 5 bases and J dropped 9; count of bases not matched to a gene: 7. Full variable domain (missing parts from reference TRBV7-2 and TRBJ1-6): GAGVSQSPSNKVTEKGKDVELRCDPISGHTALYWYRQSLGQGLEFLIYFQGNSAPDKSGLPSDRFSAERTGGSVSTLTIQRTQQEDSAVYLCASSSGTGVGSPLHFGNGTRLTVT.

This chain links TRBV11-3 with TRBJ1-1; D remains ambiguous. The germline CDR1 and CDR2 sequences are SGHNT and YENEEA. This CDR3 has 14 amino acids. Trimming cost V 1 base and J 3 bases, with 9 bases left between them. CDR3 DNA sequence: TGTGCCAGCAGCTTAGGTAGGCAGGACACTGAAGCTTTCTTT. It codes for CASSLGRQDTEAFF.

This clone was counted a few times. The chain recombines TRBV23-1 with TRBJ2-3; maybe TRBD2 (6 bases). TRBV23-1 is annotated as an ORF whose role is uncertain. V was clipped by 4 bases and J by 3 bases, with 17 bases between them. CDR3 length equals 16 residues. Here the CDR3 DNA reads TGCGCCAGCAGTCGGGCGGGACCTCCTAGAACAGATACGCAGTATTTT. Its protein product is CASSRAGPPRTDTQYF.

Remarks on this clone: A read error may account for a junction end that differs from germline. The gene calls are TRBV7-7 and TRBJ2-1; 7 bases are shared with TRBD2. Looked up from germline, CDR1 is SSHAT and CDR2 is FNYEAQ (reference sequence). The CDR3 is 15 amino acids. CDR3 loop: CASSPMRFGGNEQFF. DNA of the CDR3: TGTGCTAGCAGCCCAATGAGGTTCGGGGGGAATGAGCAGTTCTTC.

The CDR3 DNA reads TGTGCCAGCAGCGTCCAGGGCTCCCCTGGAAACACCATATATTTT. Protein: CASSVQGSPGNTIYF. The rearrangement links TRBV9 to TRBJ1-3; weak D call: TRBD1 (5 bases). The CDR3 runs 15 residues. Trimming removed 2 bases from V and 2 bases from J, with 11 bases in between. Germline loops: CDR1 SGDLS, CDR2 YYNGEE.

The rearrangement joins TRBV28 to TRBJ2-7, with 8 bases that match TRBD2. The germline V gene encodes CDR1 MDHEN and CDR2 SYDVKM. This CDR3 has 15 residues. V was pared by 5 bases and J by 4 bases, with 10 bases of the junction left unmatched. The CDR3 protein is CASSHGTRSLYEQYF. For the CDR3, the DNA is TGTGCCAGCAGTCACGGGACTAGGAGTTTATACGAGCAGTACTTC.

The rearrangement joins TRBV28 to TRBJ1-5, with D possibly TRBD1 on 5 matching bases. Germline V gene lookup returns CDR1 MDHEN and CDR2 SYDVKM. This CDR3 comprises 20 residues. V lost 2 bases to trimming and J lost 0 bases, with 23 bases between them. Here the CDR3 DNA reads TGTGCCAGCAGTTTAAAATGGCCCTCGCGTGGGGGGACTAGCAATCAGCCCCAGCATTTT. Its translation: CASSLKWPSRGGTSNQPQHF.

V and J are TRBV30 and TRBJ2-5; TRBD1 is a possible D gene (6 bases). The CDR3 is made up of 13 amino acids. Per the germline V gene, CDR1 is GTSNPN and CDR2 is SVGIG (reference sequence). Trimming shortened V by 4 bases and J by 5 bases, and 14 bases separated the two germline ends. The CDR3 DNA reads as TGTGCCTGGAAAGGGGGTGGTTGGGAGACCCAGTACTTC. Its translation is CAWKGGGWETQYF.

The gene calls are TRBV5-1 and TRBJ1-2; 7 positions agree with TRBD1. V shed 4 bases, J shed 2 bases, and the junction held 14 bases outside the gene matches. The germline gives CDR1 SGHRS, CDR2 YFSETQ. The CDR3 runs 17 residues. The CDR3 DNA reads TGCGCCAGCAGCCATTCCAGTACAGGGGCCGGGAACTATGGCTACACCTTC. Protein: CASSHSSTGAGNYGYTF.

The rearrangement links TRBV19 to TRBJ1-2, with D tentatively TRBD1 (5 bases). With 4 bases removed from V and 4 bases from J, the gap between germline ends came to 13 bases. This CDR3 region has 14 residues. The germline CDR1 and CDR2 sequences are LNHDA and SQIVND (reference sequence). The CDR3 DNA reads TGTGCCAGTAGTACCTCAGCAGGGCCCTATGGCTACACCTTC. Translation: CASSTSAGPYGYTF.

V usage is TRBV12-3 or TRBV12-4 and J usage is TRBJ1-1; D is unresolved. The V gene lost 5 bases and the J gene lost 10 bases, with 14 bases spanning the gap. CDR3 length: 12 residues. The CDR3 sequence: CASSAEVSTAFF. The CDR3 region has the DNA TGTGCCAGCAGTGCCGAGGTTTCCACAGCTTTCTTT.

The CDR3 loop reads CASSEVTETEAFF. DNA of the CDR3: TGTGCCAGCAGTGAAGTCACAGAGACTGAAGCTTTCTTT. This sequence joins TRBV6-1 and TRBJ1-1; unclear D gene. The germline V and J ends were trimmed by 1 base and 5 bases, with 8 bases remaining between them. The CDR3 is made up of 13 amino acids. Germline V lookup: CDR1 MNHNS, CDR2 SASEGT.

The V call is TRBV5-1, the J call TRBJ1-1, with D possibly TRBD1 on 6 matching bases. V shed 0 bases and J shed 8 bases, with 23 bases lying between them. The CDR3 contains 17 residues. From germline, CDR1 is SGHRS and CDR2 YFSETQ. The CDR3: CASSLEWGRGPHGEAFF. DNA for the CDR3: TGCGCCAGCAGCTTGGAGTGGGGGCGTGGGCCCCACGGGGAAGCTTTCTTT.

The V gene is TRBV11-2, the J gene TRBJ1-2, with TRBD1 identical over 8 bases. V gave up 1 base and J gave up 1 base; unmatched junction bases: 8. Germline V gene lookup returns CDR1 SGHAT and CDR2 FQNNGV. The CDR3 is made up of 17 amino acids. Here the CDR3 reads CASSLAAGGVDNYGYTF. The CDR3 DNA sequence: TGTGCCAGCAGCTTAGCTGCAGGGGGCGTAGATAACTATGGCTACACCTTC. The full variable domain, its missing parts supplied by reference TRBV11-2 and TRBJ1-2, is EAGVAQSPRYKIIEKRQSVAFWCNPISGHATLYWYQQILGQGPKLLIQFQNNGVVDDSQLPKDRFSAERLKGVDSTLKIQPAKLEDSAVYLCASSLAAGGVDNYGYTFGSGTRLTVV.

The chain joins TRBV5-8 to TRBJ1-6; D is perhaps TRBD1 (6 bases). Germline CDR1 reads SGHTS; CDR2 reads YDEGEE. This CDR3 spans 15 amino acids. The germline V and J ends were trimmed by 2 bases and 15 bases, with 21 bases remaining between them. The CDR3, as DNA: TGTGCCAGCAGCTTTAGGACCCAGGGACAAGTTGGCCTCCACTTT. Translating gives CASSFRTQGQVGLHF.

The sample holds one count of this clone. V is TRBV6-5 and J is TRBJ1-1; D uncertain. The V gene lost 5 bases and the J gene lost 6 bases, with 13 bases spanning the gap. There are 13 residues in the CDR3. The V gene's germline CDR1 is MNHEY and CDR2 SVGAGI. CDR3 DNA: TGTGCCAGCAGTCGTCACCAAGCCCCTGAAGCTTTCTTT. Translated: CASSRHQAPEAFF.